The 32 T cell receptor beta chains presented below share a single source sample, sequenced in a study of cytomegalovirus exposure and HLA in healthy donors. Assay used: immunoSEQ multiplex PCR; TCRdb lists only in-frame clones, some missing. The repertoire consists of some 170,000 clones, with about nine tenths occurring once and the leading ten covering roughly 7%. Source material: PBMCs. All receptors derive from a man aged 30 to 39 in good health and CMV-seropositive.

In regard to this clone: The sample carries other DNA sequences with the same CDR3. The chain uses TRBV2 and TRBJ2-5; D ambiguous. V lost 1 base and J 6 bases, leaving 0 bases between the germline ends. The germline V gene encodes CDR1 SNHLY and CDR2 FYNNEI. This CDR3 has 10 residues. The CDR3 bases are TGTGCCAGCAGTGAAGAGACCCAGTACTTC. It is translated as CASSEETQYF. Combining the CDR3 with reference TRBV2 and TRBJ2-5 gives the whole variable domain EPEVTQTPSHQVTQMGQEVILRCVPISNHLYFYWYRQILGQKVEFLVSFYNNEISEKSEIFDDQFSVERPDGSNFTLKIRSTKLEDSAMYFCASSEETQYFGPGTRLLVL.

The chain is built from TRBV27 and TRBJ2-7; maybe TRBD1 (6 bases). The CDR3 consists of 15 residues. Trimming took 2 bases from V and 3 from J, leaving 14 bases between them. Germline assignment: CDR1 MNHEY and CDR2 SMNVEV (reference sequence). The CDR3 loop reads CASSLRPSQGYEQYF. CDR3 DNA: TGTGCCAGCAGTTTAAGGCCTTCACAGGGCTACGAGCAGTACTTC.

In its sample, this clone was seen a few times. The chain uses TRBV29-1 and TRBJ2-1; TRBD2 aligns across 12 bases. The CDR3 has 22 amino acids. The V segment lost 3 bases and the J segment 0 bases; nucleotides outside the gene matches: 21. Per germline, CDR1 SQVTM and CDR2 ANQGSEA. CDR3 protein: CSVEGLTRRASGRASSYNEQFF. The CDR3 coding sequence is TGCAGCGTTGAGGGTTTGACAAGGAGAGCTAGCGGGAGGGCCAGCTCCTACAATGAGCAGTTCTTC.

This chain links TRBV4-2 with TRBJ1-4; no clear D. V dropped 5 bases and J dropped 4 bases, with 11 bases sitting between them. CDR3 size: 14 residues. Germline-derived CDR1 and CDR2 are LGHNA and YNFKEQ. CDR3 DNA sequence: TGTGCCAGCAGCGACCCGAGTAATAATGAAAAACTGTTTTTT. This codes for CASSDPSNNEKLFF.

The CDR3 sequence: CATSRAPGSEQYF. The CDR3 DNA follows: TGTGCCACCAGCAGAGCCCCGGGGTCCGAGCAGTACTTC. The chain employs TRBV15 and TRBJ2-7; maybe TRBD2 (5 bases). Germline assignment: CDR1 LNHNV and CDR2 YYDKDF (reference sequence). The germline V and J ends were trimmed by 1 base and 6 bases, with 10 bases remaining between them. This CDR3 has 13 amino acids.

The chain uses TRBV4-3 and TRBJ2-2; 10 bases map to TRBD2. Losses at the gene ends were 5 bases for V and 1 base for J; bases not matched to a gene: 4. Germline V gives CDR1 LGHNA, CDR2 YSLEER. CDR3 length: 16 amino acids. CDR3 residues: CASSNLAGGNTGELFF. DNA of the CDR3: TGCGCCAGCAGCAACTTAGCGGGGGGGAACACCGGGGAGCTGTTTTTT.

The V gene is TRBV6-1, the J gene TRBJ2-7, with a weak D call TRBD2 (6 bases). Trimming removed 6 bases from V and 5 bases from J, with 8 bases in between. The CDR3 is 11 residues long. Germline CDR1 MNHNS, CDR2 SASEGT. The CDR3 loop reads CASRRLDEQYF. In DNA form, the CDR3 reads TGTGCCAGCAGGAGACTAGACGAGCAGTACTTC.

The chain links TRBV6-1 to TRBJ1-1; D uncertain. V was trimmed by 7 bases and J by 5 bases, leaving 14 bases between them. Germline V CDR1 and CDR2: MNHNS, SASEGT. This CDR3 region has 13 residues. CDR3 sequence reads: CASKFRVGTEAFF. CDR3 sequence (DNA): TGTGCCAGCAAATTCCGCGTTGGGACTGAAGCTTTCTTT.

This clone was counted a few times. The CDR3 sequence is CSDRRTVREHRELFF. CDR3 nucleotide sequence: TGCAGCGACAGACGGACGGTTCGCGAACACCGGGAGCTGTTTTTT. The V call is TRBV29-1, the J call TRBJ2-2; no definite D call. V gave up 7 bases and J gave up 9 bases, with 24 bases separating them. The CDR3 sequence is 15 residues long. The germline V gene has CDR1 SQVTM and CDR2 ANQGSEA.

The V gene is TRBV6-5, the J gene TRBJ1-2, with D perhaps matching TRBD1 (6 bases). The CDR3 sequence is 14 residues long. V shed 2 bases and J shed 7 bases, with 14 bases lying between them. The germline CDR1 and CDR2 sequences are MNHEY and SVGAGI. The CDR3 bases are TGTGCCAGCAGTTACGAGGCAGGGGCGAGTGGCTACACCTTC. Translation gives CASSYEAGASGYTF.

V and J are TRBV11-2 and TRBJ2-1, with TRBD2 matching over 8 bases. Germline V gives CDR1 SGHAT, CDR2 FQNNGV. V lost 2 bases, J lost 6 bases, and 6 bases stayed unmatched. This CDR3 spans 15 amino acids. The CDR3 DNA sequence: TGTGCCAGCAGCTTAACGGGAGGGCCGGTCAATGAGCAGTTCTTC. It is translated as CASSLTGGPVNEQFF.

The chain is built from TRBV4-3 and TRBJ1-3; maybe TRBD1 (5 bases). CDR1 and CDR2 from the germline V gene are LGHNA and YSLEER. V shed 4 bases and J shed 0 bases, with 7 bases lying between them. CDR3 size: 14 residues. CDR3 coding DNA: TGCGCCAGCAGCCCGACAGTCTCTGGAAACACCATATATTTT. This translates into CASSPTVSGNTIYF.

V is TRBV5-4 and J is TRBJ1-2; D not certain. This CDR3 region has 14 residues. V lost 0 bases, J lost 6 bases, and 12 bases lay in between. Looked up from germline, CDR1 is SGHNT and CDR2 is YYREEE (reference sequence). As DNA, the CDR3 is TGTGCCAGCAGCTTGGCCGTCAGAGTAGATGGCTACACCTTC. Its protein product is CASSLAVRVDGYTF.

This sequence joins TRBV29-1 and TRBJ1-2; TRBD1 agrees at 7 bases. This CDR3 has 13 amino acids. The V gene end was trimmed by 1 base and the J gene end by 6 bases; junction bases not matched to a gene: 5. Germline lookup yields CDR1 SQVTM and CDR2 ANQGSEA. CDR3 nucleotides: TGCAGCGTTGAAGGACAGGGTTTTGATGGCTACACCTTC. Protein: CSVEGQGFDGYTF.

A note on this clone: The sample carries other DNA sequences with the same CDR3. The rearrangement uses TRBV25-1 and TRBJ2-1, with TRBD2 identical over 9 bases. The CDR3 length is 14 residues. The germline gives CDR1 MGHDK, CDR2 SYGVNS. With 6 bases clipped from V and 4 bases from J, the junction kept 4 bases outside the gene matches. The CDR3 region is CASRRTSAYNEQFF. The CDR3 bases are TGTGCCAGCAGAAGGACTAGCGCGTACAATGAGCAGTTCTTC.

This chain uses TRBV10-3 with TRBJ1-1; 8 bases map to TRBD1. CDR1 and CDR2 (germline): ENHRY, SYGVKD. V trimming: 3 bases; J trimming: 4 bases; junction bases outside the gene matches: 7. The length of the CDR3 is 15 residues. As DNA, the CDR3 is TGTGCCATCAGTGACCAGGGGGCGCAGAGCACTGAAGCTTTCTTT. It is translated as CAISDQGAQSTEAFF.

The V call is TRBV5-4, the J call TRBJ2-5; 14 positions match TRBD2. With 4 bases clipped from V and 5 bases from J, the junction kept 4 bases outside the gene matches. The CDR3 covers 15 residues. Germline V gene data show CDR1 as SGHNT and CDR2 as YYREEE (reference sequence). The CDR3 DNA follows: TGTGCCAGCAGCCCCTGGACTAGCGGGGGGGAGACCCAGTACTTC. It specifies CASSPWTSGGETQYF.

CDR3 sequence (DNA): TGTGCCACCAGCACCCGGACTAGCGGGGTCTACAATGAGCAGTTCTTC. Translating it yields CATSTRTSGVYNEQFF. V usage is TRBV15 and J usage is TRBJ2-1; TRBD2 aligns across 12 bases. The CDR3 loop spans 16 amino acids. Germline assignment: CDR1 LNHNV and CDR2 YYDKDF (reference sequence). V shed 4 bases, J shed 3 bases, and the junction held 4 bases outside the gene matches.

The chain links TRBV6-1 to TRBJ2-1; D is possibly TRBD1 (5 bases). The V gene's germline CDR1 is MNHNS and CDR2 SASEGT. The CDR3 loop spans 13 amino acids. Trimming shortened V by 2 bases and J by 6 bases, and 8 bases separated the two germline ends. Here the CDR3 reads CASSEQGTNEQFF. The CDR3 DNA sequence: TGTGCCAGCAGTGAACAGGGTACCAATGAGCAGTTCTTC.

The gene calls are TRBV30 and TRBJ1-1; D gene ambiguous. The CDR3 contains 13 residues. V was cut by 0 bases and J by 0 bases, with 5 bases left in between. Germline V gene sequence: CDR1 GTSNPN, CDR2 SVGIG (reference sequence). DNA of the CDR3: TGTGCCTGGAGTGTGACCATGAACACTGAAGCTTTCTTT. Translated, it gives CAWSVTMNTEAFF.

The count of this clone is one. This chain joins TRBV18 and TRBJ2-1; TRBD1 matches 8 bases. This CDR3 has 14 amino acids. Per germline, CDR1 KGHSH and CDR2 LQKENI. The junction had 12 bases not matched to a gene; V was cut back by 8 bases and J by 9 bases. CDR3 sequence reads: CASQGQGRSGEQFF. The CDR3 region has the DNA TGTGCCAGCCAAGGACAGGGTCGTAGCGGTGAGCAGTTCTTC.

V usage is TRBV5-5 and J usage is TRBJ2-7; D not certain. V was cut by 0 bases and J by 3 bases, with 4 bases left in between. In germline, CDR1 is SGHKS, CDR2 YYEKEE (reference sequence). The CDR3 is 12 residues long. Here the CDR3 reads CASSLALYEQYF. In DNA form, the CDR3 reads TGTGCCAGCAGCTTGGCTCTCTACGAGCAGTACTTC.

The chain recombines TRBV6-5 with TRBJ2-5; 7 bases map to TRBD2. Germline assignment: CDR1 MNHEY and CDR2 SVGAGI. The CDR3 has 15 amino acids. The junction had 6 bases not matched to a gene; V was cut back by 3 bases and J by 2 bases. CDR3 in DNA: TGTGCCAGCAGTTATGGGGGGGTAGAACAAGAGACCCAGTACTTC. Translation gives CASSYGGVEQETQYF.

This CDR3 reads CASSYGGHVLLNEQFF. The CDR3 DNA sequence: TGTGCCAGCAGTTACGGGGGACACGTCCTTTTGAATGAGCAGTTCTTC. The chain combines TRBV6-5 with TRBJ2-1; TRBD1 might be the D (6 bases). Germline values: CDR1 MNHEY, CDR2 SVGAGI. V dropped 2 bases and J dropped 7 bases, with 18 bases sitting between them. CDR3 length: 16 residues.

As DNA, the CDR3 is TGTGCCAGCGAGACAGGGCTCTCTGACGAGCAGTACTTC. It codes for CASETGLSDEQYF. The rearrangement joins TRBV2 to TRBJ2-7; TRBD1 matches 7 bases. With V trimmed by 8 bases and J by 5 bases, 9 bases remained unmatched. Per germline, CDR1 SNHLY and CDR2 FYNNEI. The CDR3 runs to 13 residues.

This rearrangement joins TRBV19 to TRBJ2-7; D might be TRBD1 or TRBD2, each matching 5 bases. This CDR3 has 14 amino acids. Germline loops: CDR1 LNHDA, CDR2 SQIVND (reference sequence). V was clipped by 0 bases and J by 3 bases, with 9 bases between them. The CDR3 region has the DNA TGTGCCAGTAGTATAGACGGGGACCACTACGAGCAGTACTTC. The encoded protein is CASSIDGDHYEQYF.

This sequence joins TRBV6-1 and TRBJ1-5, with D maybe TRBD1 (5 bases). With 1 base removed from V and 5 bases from J, the gap between germline ends came to 12 bases. From germline, CDR1 is MNHNS and CDR2 SASEGT. CDR3 size: 15 residues. CDR3 protein: CASSEGRVWDQPQHF. The CDR3 DNA reads TGTGCCAGCAGTGAAGGCAGGGTATGGGATCAGCCCCAGCATTTT.

The CDR3: CASSSAGTADYGYTF. The CDR3 DNA is TGTGCCAGCAGCTCTGCCGGGACAGCGGATTATGGCTACACCTTC. The genes are TRBV27 and TRBJ1-2; 7 nucleotides agree with TRBD1. CDR1 MNHEY and CDR2 SMNVEV come from the germline V gene (reference sequence). This CDR3 has 15 residues. V was clipped by 6 bases and J by 5 bases; unmatched bases: 12.

V gene TRBV28 combines with J gene TRBJ1-5; possibly TRBD1 for D (6 bases). V was pared by 6 bases and J by 3 bases, with 15 bases between. Germline values: CDR1 MDHEN, CDR2 SYDVKM. CDR3 length: 15 amino acids. As DNA, the CDR3 is TGTGCCAGCAGCCAGGGGACTATCCCCAATCAGCCCCAGCATTTT. Protein sequence: CASSQGTIPNQPQHF.

This clone was picked up a small number of times. The V call is TRBV11-3, the J call TRBJ1-2; 8 bases agree with TRBD1. This CDR3 comprises 15 residues. With 5 bases clipped from V and 8 bases from J, the junction kept 13 bases outside the gene matches. Germline CDR1 SGHNT, CDR2 YENEEA. The CDR3 reads CASSLGQGERGGYTF. CDR3 sequence (DNA): TGTGCCAGCAGCCTTGGACAGGGTGAACGAGGCGGCTACACCTTC. The entire variable domain, with the rest obtained from reference TRBV11-3 and TRBJ1-2, is as follows: EAGVVQSPRYKIIEKKQPVAFWCNPISGHNTLYWYLQNLGQGPELLIRYENEEAVDDSQLPKDRFSAERLKGVDSTLKIQPAELGDSAVYLCASSLGQGERGGYTFGSGTRLTVV.

CDR3 protein: CASSKIAGSDTQYF. The CDR3 DNA is TGTGCCAGTAGTAAAATAGCGGGGTCAGATACGCAGTATTTT. V gene TRBV19 combines with J gene TRBJ2-3, with TRBD2 matching 8 bases. V lost 4 bases to trimming and J lost 4 bases; unmatched junction nucleotides: 4. The CDR3 extends over 14 amino acids. The germline gives CDR1 LNHDA, CDR2 SQIVND (reference sequence). The complete variable domain, with remaining parts taken from reference TRBV19 and TRBJ2-3, reads DGGITQSPKYLFRKEGQNVTLSCEQNLNHDAMYWYRQDPGQGLRLIYYSQIVNDFQKGDIAEGYSVSREKKESFPLTVTSAQKNPTAFYLCASSKIAGSDTQYFGPGTRLTVL.

The chain is built from TRBV5-1 and TRBJ1-4, with unresolved D. The germline CDR1 and CDR2 sequences are SGHRS and YFSETQ. V lost 5 bases to trimming and J lost 3 bases, with 11 bases between them. The CDR3 contains 14 residues. CDR3 bases: TGCGCCAGCAGTGATCCCAGTTCTAATGAAAAACTGTTTTTT. Translation: CASSDPSSNEKLFF.